The 18 T cell receptor beta chains listed next were all sequenced from one sample in a study of CD8 T cells in Susac syndrome. Random hexamers primed reverse transcription of 0.5 to 1 ug RNA. TCRdb processed the immunoSEQ multiplex PCR reads anew with MiXCR; each CDR3 protein has one entry. The data contain about 170,000 distinct CDR3 sequences, approximately 93% of them singletons. Material for sequencing was CD4+ T cells from PBMCs. The receptors stem from a human donor with multiple sclerosis.

This chain joins TRBV5-1 and TRBJ2-2, with a tentative D call TRBD2 (5 bases). Looked up from germline, CDR1 is SGHRS and CDR2 is YFSETQ. Trimming shortened V by 2 bases and J by 0 bases, and 8 bases separated the two germline ends. The CDR3 is 15 amino acids. CDR3 nucleotides: TGCGCCAGCAGCTTCGGGATTACGAACACCGGGGAGCTGTTTTTT. Its translation is CASSFGITNTGELFF.

The chain recombines TRBV28 with TRBJ1-1; a possible D gene is TRBD1 (5 bases). The germline V and J ends were trimmed by 1 base and 1 base, with 7 bases remaining between them. The CDR3 extends over 14 amino acids. Germline V gene sequence: CDR1 MDHEN, CDR2 SYDVKM. The CDR3 bases are TGTGCCAGCAGTTTATACGGGGGGAACACTGAAGCTTTCTTT. Translated, it gives CASSLYGGNTEAFF. The whole variable domain, remainder taken from reference TRBV28 and TRBJ1-1, is DVKVTQSSRYLVKRTGEKVFLECVQDMDHENMFWYRQDPGLGLRLIYFSYDVKMKEKGDIPEGYSVSREKKERFSLILESASTNQTSMYLCASSLYGGNTEAFFGQGTRLTVV.

CDR3 sequence (DNA): TGCGCCAGCAGCGGATATCCTAGCGGGGGGGTATGGTCCTACAATGAGCAGTTCTTC. It specifies CASSGYPSGGVWSYNEQFF. This chain joins TRBV5-1 and TRBJ2-1; 12 bases are shared with TRBD2. Per the germline V gene, CDR1 is SGHRS and CDR2 is YFSETQ. The CDR3 runs to 19 residues. V lost 4 bases to trimming and J lost 1 base; unmatched junction nucleotides: 12.

In its sample, this clonotype was seen a few times. The chain recombines TRBV29-1 with TRBJ1-1; D may be TRBD1 (5 bases). V was clipped by 6 bases and J by 0 bases, with 8 bases between them. The CDR3 has 12 amino acids. Germline V gene data show CDR1 as SQVTM and CDR2 as ANQGSEA. CDR3 bases: TGCAGCGTCCAGGGCATGAACACTGAAGCTTTCTTT. Its translation: CSVQGMNTEAFF.

The J gene is TRBJ1-2, the V gene TRBV25-1; D is ambiguous. This CDR3 is built from 13 residues. The germline V gene has CDR1 MGHDK and CDR2 SYGVNS. Trimming removed 4 bases at V and 0 bases at J, with 6 bases between. As DNA, the CDR3 is TGTGCCAGCAGTGGTAGGTCTAACTATGGCTACACCTTC. Its protein is CASSGRSNYGYTF.

This rearrangement joins TRBV6-5 to TRBJ2-1; a possible D gene is TRBD2 (6 bases). CDR3 length equals 13 residues. Trimming took 3 bases from V and 11 from J, leaving 14 bases between them. Germline V lookup: CDR1 MNHEY, CDR2 SVGAGI. The CDR3 sequence: CASSYARGSKQFF. CDR3 DNA sequence: TGTGCCAGCAGTTATGCTCGGGGGTCGAAGCAGTTCTTC.

The chain is built from TRBV12-3 or TRBV12-4 and TRBJ2-4, with 7 nucleotides matching TRBD1. The CDR3 has 13 amino acids. V lost 6 bases to trimming and J lost 8 bases; unmatched junction nucleotides: 7. CDR3 nucleotides: TGTGCCAGCAGCCGAACAGGGGATCACATTCAGTACTTC. Translated, it gives CASSRTGDHIQYF.

The rearrangement joins TRBV28 to TRBJ2-5, with 7 bases that match TRBD2. The CDR3 is 13 amino acids. Germline loops: CDR1 MDHEN, CDR2 SYDVKM. V trimming: 6 bases; J trimming: 5 bases; junction bases outside the gene matches: 6. In DNA, the CDR3 is TGTGCCAGCAGGCTAGCGGACGGGGAGACCCAGTACTTC. Residues: CASRLADGETQYF.

The gene calls are TRBV23-1 and TRBJ1-4; D unclear. TRBV23-1 is flagged as an ORF with uncertain function. V was shortened by 0 bases and J by 6 bases, with 11 bases between the two germline ends. The CDR3 loop spans 15 amino acids. CDR3 nucleotides: TGCGCCAGCAGTCAATCCGGGCTGAACGATGAAAAACTGTTTTTT. Protein product: CASSQSGLNDEKLFF.

This rearrangement joins TRBV5-6 to TRBJ1-5; no reliable D call. CDR1 and CDR2 from the germline V gene are SGHDT and YYEEEE. Trimming cost V 1 base and J 5 bases, with 4 bases left between them. This CDR3 spans 12 amino acids. The CDR3 here is CASSLFDQPQHF. The CDR3, as DNA: TGTGCCAGCAGCTTGTTTGATCAGCCCCAGCATTTT.

This clonotype was seen a single time. The chain has TRBV24-1 and TRBJ2-1, with 10 bases aligning to TRBD2. After removal of 0 bases from V and 4 bases from J, the junction contained 11 bases not matched to a gene. CDR3 length: 19 amino acids. Germline CDR1 reads KGHDR; CDR2 reads SFDVKD. The CDR3 DNA follows: TGTGCCACCAGTGATTTGCTACCATCTGCGACTAGCGGGTACAATGAGCAGTTCTTC. It translates to CATSDLLPSATSGYNEQFF.

The rearrangement uses TRBV5-1 and TRBJ2-1; 7 bases align to TRBD2. The germline gives CDR1 SGHRS, CDR2 YFSETQ. The junction had 7 bases not matched to a gene; V was cut back by 0 bases and J by 4 bases. CDR3 size: 16 residues. The CDR3 protein is CASSLGGGNLYNEQFF. The CDR3 coding sequence is TGCGCCAGCAGCTTGGGGGGAGGGAACCTGTACAATGAGCAGTTCTTC.

This chain joins TRBV15 and TRBJ1-2; unclear D gene. Germline V CDR1 and CDR2: LNHNV, YYDKDF (reference sequence). Trimming removed 0 bases from V and 0 bases from J, with 11 bases in between. The CDR3 length is 16 residues. CDR3 DNA sequence: TGTGCCACCAGCAGAGATTTGAGGACGCCTAACTATGGCTACACCTTC. Its translation: CATSRDLRTPNYGYTF.

The chain links TRBV6-5 to TRBJ2-3; D possibly corresponds to TRBD1 (6 bases). Germline V lookup: CDR1 MNHEY, CDR2 SVGAGI. V was clipped by 4 bases and J by 8 bases, with 13 bases between them. This CDR3 is built from 13 residues. CDR3 coding DNA: TGTGCCAGCAGTTTCGTCCTCAGGGGTACGCAGTATTTT. This translates into CASSFVLRGTQYF.

The rearrangement joins TRBV19 to TRBJ1-5; 12 nucleotides line up with TRBD1. With 7 bases clipped from V and 2 bases from J, the junction kept 9 bases outside the gene matches. Looked up from germline, CDR1 is LNHDA and CDR2 is SQIVND (reference sequence). There are 17 residues in the CDR3. The CDR3 is CASNNWDRGQGNQPQHF. The CDR3 nucleotides read TGTGCCAGTAACAATTGGGACAGGGGGCAAGGCAATCAGCCCCAGCATTTT.

This chain links TRBV29-1 with TRBJ1-1, with D uncertain. Germline V gene sequence: CDR1 SQVTM, CDR2 ANQGSEA. The CDR3 runs 14 residues. The V gene lost 2 bases and the J gene lost 1 base, with 11 bases spanning the gap. The CDR3 loop reads CSVERRLGNTEAFF. CDR3 nucleotides: TGCAGCGTTGAACGGCGACTTGGGAACACTGAAGCTTTCTTT.

The chain joins TRBV27 to TRBJ1-2; 8 bases align to TRBD1. The CDR3 contains 15 residues. The V and J ends lost 4 bases and 5 bases, in that order; junction bases with no gene match: 9. Germline V gene lookup returns CDR1 MNHEY and CDR2 SMNVEV (reference sequence). CDR3 sequence reads: CASSSPGQDLYGYTF. The CDR3 nucleotides are TGTGCCAGCAGTTCCCCGGGACAGGATCTGTATGGCTACACCTTC.

This chain uses TRBV11-2 with TRBJ1-1; D ambiguous. The CDR3 is made up of 13 amino acids. Per the germline V gene, CDR1 is SGHAT and CDR2 is FQNNGV. Trimming removed 1 base at V and 3 bases at J, with 6 bases between. The CDR3 coding sequence is TGTGCCAGCAGCTTAGCCTTCCACACTGAAGCTTTCTTT. Protein product: CASSLAFHTEAFF.